The clone carrying this T cell receptor (beta chain) has a count of ten or more. The data originate from a study of T cells in Graves' hyperthyroidism and ophthalmopathy. CDR3 length: 16 residues. Germline values: CDR1 MNHEY, CDR2 SMNVEV (reference sequence). J was trimmed by 2 bases and V by 3 bases; bases with no gene match: 6. Template material for amplifying TCR beta CDR3 regions consisted of RNA transcripts. An initial round of RT-PCR targeting the TCR CDR3 relied on the HTBI primer set. TCRdb reanalysed the multiplex PCR reads using MiXCR and keeps one entry per CDR3 protein. The data show approximately 710,000 distinct CDR3 sequences, around 16% seen once.

The TCR was taken from a man aged 50-60 years with Graves' hyperthyroidism. The rearrangement links TRBV27 to TRBJ2-5, with 10 bases aligning to TRBD2. Sequencing was performed on blood. CDR3 protein: CASSFLRAGGQETQYF. The CDR3 DNA follows: TGTGCCAGCAGTTTTTTACGAGCGGGAGGGCAAGAGACCCAGTACTTC.